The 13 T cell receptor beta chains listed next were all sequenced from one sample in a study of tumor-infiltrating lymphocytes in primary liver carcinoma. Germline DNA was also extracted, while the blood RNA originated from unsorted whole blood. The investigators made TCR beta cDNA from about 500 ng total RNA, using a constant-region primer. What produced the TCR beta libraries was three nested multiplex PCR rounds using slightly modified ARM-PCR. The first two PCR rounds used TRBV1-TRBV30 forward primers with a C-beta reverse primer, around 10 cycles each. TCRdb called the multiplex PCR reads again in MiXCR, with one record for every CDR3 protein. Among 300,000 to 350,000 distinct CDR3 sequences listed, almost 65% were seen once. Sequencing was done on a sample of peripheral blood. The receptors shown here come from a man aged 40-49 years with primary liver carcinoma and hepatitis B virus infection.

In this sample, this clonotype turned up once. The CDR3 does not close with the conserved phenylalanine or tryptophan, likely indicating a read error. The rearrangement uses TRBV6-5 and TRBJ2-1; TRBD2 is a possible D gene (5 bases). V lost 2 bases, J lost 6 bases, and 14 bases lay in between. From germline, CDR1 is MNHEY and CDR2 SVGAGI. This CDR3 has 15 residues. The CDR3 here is CASSYRTAGPNEQFY. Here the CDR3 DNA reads TGTGCCAGCAGTTACCGGACTGCCGGCCCCAATGAGCAGTTCTAC.

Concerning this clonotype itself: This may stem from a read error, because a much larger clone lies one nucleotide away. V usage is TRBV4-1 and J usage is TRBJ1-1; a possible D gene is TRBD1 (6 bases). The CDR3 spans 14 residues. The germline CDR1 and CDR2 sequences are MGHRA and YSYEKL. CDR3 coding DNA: TGCACCAGCAGCCTCCGACAGGTGAACACTGAAGCTTTCTTT. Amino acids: CTSSLRQVNTEAFF.

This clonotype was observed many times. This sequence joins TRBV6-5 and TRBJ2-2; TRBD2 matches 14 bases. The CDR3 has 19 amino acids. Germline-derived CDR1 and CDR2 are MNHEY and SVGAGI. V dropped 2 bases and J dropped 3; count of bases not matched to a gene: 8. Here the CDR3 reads CASSYPGTSGSLYTGELFF. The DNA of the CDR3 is TGTGCCAGCAGTTACCCTGGGACTAGCGGGAGTCTGTACACCGGGGAGCTGTTTTTT.

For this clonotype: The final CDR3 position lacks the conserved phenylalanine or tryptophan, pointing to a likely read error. CDR3 amino acids: CAISEPSAGGIYEQYY. Written as DNA, the CDR3 is TGTGCCATCAGTGAGCCCTCGGCGGGAGGCATCTACGAGCAGTACTAC. The V call is TRBV10-3, the J call TRBJ2-7; 8 positions agree with TRBD2. The V gene's germline CDR1 is ENHRY and CDR2 SYGVKD. V shed 2 bases, J shed 3 bases, and the junction held 9 bases outside the gene matches. There are 16 residues in the CDR3.

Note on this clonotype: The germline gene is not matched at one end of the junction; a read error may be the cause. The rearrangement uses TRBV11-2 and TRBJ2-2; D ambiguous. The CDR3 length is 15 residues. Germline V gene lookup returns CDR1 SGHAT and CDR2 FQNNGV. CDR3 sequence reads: CASSSHRMGTRELFF. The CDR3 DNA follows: TGTGCCAGCAGCTCTCACCGGATGGGCACCAGGGAGCTGTTTTTT.

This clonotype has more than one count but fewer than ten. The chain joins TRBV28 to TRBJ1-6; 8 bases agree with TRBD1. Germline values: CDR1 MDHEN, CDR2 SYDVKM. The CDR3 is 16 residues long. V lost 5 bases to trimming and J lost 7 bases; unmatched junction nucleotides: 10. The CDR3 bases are TGTGCCAGCAGTACCTTAGGACAGGGTGAGAATTCACCCCTCCACTTT. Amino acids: CASSTLGQGENSPLHF.

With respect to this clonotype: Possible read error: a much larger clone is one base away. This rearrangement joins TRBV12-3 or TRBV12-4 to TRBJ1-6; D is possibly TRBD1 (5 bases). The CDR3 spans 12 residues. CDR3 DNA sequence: TGTGCCAGCAGTTTAGCGGGGCTACCCATCCACTTT. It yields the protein CASSLAGLPIHF.

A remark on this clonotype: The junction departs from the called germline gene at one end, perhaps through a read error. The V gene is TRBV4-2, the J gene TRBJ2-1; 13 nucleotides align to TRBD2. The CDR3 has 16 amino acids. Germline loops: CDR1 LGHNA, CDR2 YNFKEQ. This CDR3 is CASSQLGLAGANEQSF. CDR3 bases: TGTGCCAGCAGCCAACTCGGACTAGCGGGAGCCAATGAGCAGTCCTTC.

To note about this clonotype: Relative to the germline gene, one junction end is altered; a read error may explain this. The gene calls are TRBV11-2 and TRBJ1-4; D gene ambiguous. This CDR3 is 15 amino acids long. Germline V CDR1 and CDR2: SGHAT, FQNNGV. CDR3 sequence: CASSATLTPAEKLFF. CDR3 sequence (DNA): TGTGCCAGCAGCGCGACTTTAACCCCAGCAGAAAAGCTGTTTTTT.

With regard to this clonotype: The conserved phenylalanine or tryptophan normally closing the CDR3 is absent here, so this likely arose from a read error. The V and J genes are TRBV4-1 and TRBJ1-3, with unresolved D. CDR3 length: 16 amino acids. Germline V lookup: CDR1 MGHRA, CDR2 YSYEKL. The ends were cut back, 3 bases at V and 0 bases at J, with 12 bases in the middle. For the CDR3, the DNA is TGCGCCAGCAGCCACCAAGACTGGAGCTCTGGAAACACCATATATCTT. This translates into CASSHQDWSSGNTIYL.

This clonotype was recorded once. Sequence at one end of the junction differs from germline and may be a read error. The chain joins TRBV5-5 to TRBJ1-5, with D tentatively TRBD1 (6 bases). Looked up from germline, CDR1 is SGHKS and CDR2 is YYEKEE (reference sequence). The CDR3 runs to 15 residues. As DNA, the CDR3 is TGCGCCAGCAGCTTGGATGCAGGGGAGTGGCTGCCCCAGCATTTT. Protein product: CASSLDAGEWLPQHF.

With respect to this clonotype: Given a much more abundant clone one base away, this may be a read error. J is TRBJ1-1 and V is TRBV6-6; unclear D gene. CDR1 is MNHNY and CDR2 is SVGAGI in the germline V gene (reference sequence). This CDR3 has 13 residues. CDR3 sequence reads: CASSLKGNTGAFF. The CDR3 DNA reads TGTGCCAGCAGCCTCAAAGGGAACACTGGAGCTTTCTTT.

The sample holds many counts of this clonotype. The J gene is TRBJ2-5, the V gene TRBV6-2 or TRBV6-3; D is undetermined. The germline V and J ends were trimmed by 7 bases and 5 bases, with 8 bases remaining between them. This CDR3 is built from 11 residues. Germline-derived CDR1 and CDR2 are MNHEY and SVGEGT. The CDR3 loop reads CASTRAETQYF. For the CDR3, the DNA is TGTGCCAGCACCAGAGCGGAGACCCAGTACTTC.